Below, 13 T cell receptor beta chains from the same sample are listed, as sequenced in a study of PD-1 blockade in classical Hodgkin lymphoma. Sequencing was performed with immunoSEQ multiplex PCR; in TCRdb, only in-frame clones are kept and a portion is missing. The sample lists around 25,000 clones; roughly 86% were seen once. Every patient had relapsed following autologous stem cell transplantation, and cohorts differed in brentuximab vedotin exposure. The material was peripheral blood mononuclear cells (PBMCs), obtained before the second cycle of nivolumab. The receptors stem from a human donor with classical Hodgkin lymphoma.

This clone was recorded only once. The chain uses TRBV6-1 and TRBJ2-5; 10 bases are a match to TRBD2. The CDR3 sequence is 14 residues long. Germline CDR1 MNHNS, CDR2 SASEGT. V lost 8 bases and J lost 5; bases outside the gene matches: 8. CDR3 in amino acids: CASLSGGAWETQYF. The CDR3 DNA reads TGTGCCAGCTTGAGCGGGGGGGCCTGGGAGACCCAGTACTTC.

The V call is TRBV10-3, the J call TRBJ2-7, with 9 nucleotides matching TRBD1. Germline V gene data show CDR1 as ENHRY and CDR2 as SYGVKD. V gave up 6 bases and J gave up 4 bases; unmatched junction bases: 7. The CDR3 totals 14 residues. CDR3 nucleotides: TGTGCCATCAGCCGCGGACAGGGGAAGTACGAGCAGTACTTC. It specifies CAISRGQGKYEQYF.

The chain links TRBV7-6 to TRBJ2-3, with D perhaps TRBD1 or TRBD2 (5 bases each). This CDR3 is built from 15 residues. Germline CDR1 SGHVS, CDR2 FNYEAQ. The V gene lost 5 bases and the J gene lost 0 bases, with 12 bases spanning the gap. The CDR3 spells CASSRTGASTDTQYF. The CDR3, as DNA: TGTGCCAGCAGCCGGACCGGGGCTAGCACAGATACGCAGTATTTT.

This chain connects TRBV9 to TRBJ2-7; D remains unclear. In germline, CDR1 is SGDLS, CDR2 YYNGEE. The CDR3 contains 12 residues. With 4 bases removed from V and 0 bases from J, the gap between germline ends came to 5 bases. The CDR3 spells CASSSSSYEQYF. The CDR3, as DNA: TGTGCCAGCAGCTCTAGCTCCTACGAGCAGTACTTC.

The rearrangement joins TRBV15 to TRBJ2-1; D might be TRBD1 or TRBD2, each matching 6 bases. CDR1 is LNHNV and CDR2 is YYDKDF in the germline V gene (reference sequence). The CDR3 consists of 11 residues. The CDR3 DNA follows: TGTGCAACCGGGGGCCGGGGTGAGCAGTTCTTC. It specifies CATGGRGEQFF. Together with reference TRBV15 and TRBJ2-1, the CDR3 gives the full variable domain: DAMVIQNPRYQVTQFGKPVTLSCSQTLNHNVMYWYQQKSSQAPKLLFHYYDKDFNNEADTPDNFQSRRPNTSFCFLDIRSPGLGDTAMYLCATGGRGEQFFGPGTRLTVL.

The chain recombines TRBV9 with TRBJ2-1; 9 bases match TRBD2. The CDR3 spans 16 residues. Per germline, CDR1 SGDLS and CDR2 YYNGEE. The junction had 12 bases not matched to a gene; V was cut back by 3 bases and J by 8 bases. CDR3 residues: CASSGISGGSFDEQFF. The CDR3 bases are TGTGCCAGCAGCGGGATTAGCGGGGGTTCCTTTGATGAGCAGTTCTTC.

This chain joins TRBV2 and TRBJ1-1, with a weak D call TRBD1 (6 bases). V lost 7 bases and J lost 2, with 11 bases in between. The germline gives CDR1 SNHLY, CDR2 FYNNEI. The CDR3 sequence is 13 residues long. CDR3 in amino acids: CASTRGGNTEAFF. The CDR3 nucleotides are TGTGCCAGCACGAGGGGGGGTAACACTGAAGCTTTCTTT.

The chain links TRBV28 to TRBJ1-4; 8 bases align to TRBD1. In germline, CDR1 is MDHEN, CDR2 SYDVKM. V dropped 8 bases and J dropped 7; count of bases not matched to a gene: 12. This CDR3 has 15 amino acids. The CDR3 DNA reads TGTGCCAGCGGACGGACAGGGTATGAAGGTGAAAAACTGTTTTTT. It encodes CASGRTGYEGEKLFF. The full variable domain, in which reference TRBV28 and TRBJ1-4 provide the parts outside the CDR3, is DVKVTQSSRYLVKRTGEKVFLECVQDMDHENMFWYRQDPGLGLRLIYFSYDVKMKEKGDIPEGYSVSREKKERFSLILESASTNQTSMYLCASGRTGYEGEKLFFGSGTQLSVL.

The V call is TRBV5-1, the J call TRBJ1-1; 7 positions agree with TRBD1. Germline V gives CDR1 SGHRS, CDR2 YFSETQ. This CDR3 comprises 11 residues. Losses at the gene ends were 5 bases for V and 7 bases for J; bases not matched to a gene: 2. CDR3 sequence (DNA): TGCGCCAGCAGAGACAGGGTTGAAGCTTTCTTT. It codes for CASRDRVEAFF.

This clone has only a few counts. The chain joins TRBV2 to TRBJ2-2; the D is unclear. CDR3 length: 10 residues. Trimming left V 6 bases short and J 6 bases short, with 2 bases between. CDR1 is SNHLY, CDR2 FYNNEI, per germline. As DNA, the CDR3 is TGTGCCAGCAGAGCCGGGGAGCTGTTTTTT. Encoded protein: CASRAGELFF. Full variable domain (remainder filled in from reference TRBV2 and TRBJ2-2): EPEVTQTPSHQVTQMGQEVILRCVPISNHLYFYWYRQILGQKVEFLVSFYNNEISEKSEIFDDQFSVERPDGSNFTLKIRSTKLEDSAMYFCASRAGELFFGEGSRLTVL.

The DNA of the CDR3 is TGCGCCAGCAGCCAAGATTTAGGGGATAGTTCCAATGAGCAGTTCTTC. Protein product: CASSQDLGDSSNEQFF. The chain is built from TRBV4-3 and TRBJ2-1; TRBD1 is a possible D gene (5 bases). Germline loops: CDR1 LGHNA, CDR2 YSLEER. Trimming left V 0 bases short and J 6 bases short, with 15 bases between. The CDR3 covers 16 residues.

The chain uses TRBV7-2 and TRBJ2-1; D may correspond to TRBD1 or TRBD2 (6 bases each). Germline-derived CDR1 and CDR2 are SGHTA and FQGNSA. CDR3 length: 15 residues. V was cut by 1 base and J by 4 bases, with 11 bases left in between. CDR3 in amino acids: CASSLEGGKYNEQFF. CDR3 DNA sequence: TGTGCCAGCAGCTTAGAGGGGGGCAAATACAATGAGCAGTTCTTC. Using reference TRBV7-2 and TRBJ2-1 for the parts outside the CDR3, the full variable domain is GAGVSQSPSNKVTEKGKDVELRCDPISGHTALYWYRQSLGQGLEFLIYFQGNSAPDKSGLPSDRFSAERTGGSVSTLTIQRTQQEDSAVYLCASSLEGGKYNEQFFGPGTRLTVL.

This clone appeared a single time. The chain combines TRBV18 with TRBJ1-3; D is unresolved. V was clipped by 3 bases and J by 4 bases, with 13 bases between them. Per the germline V gene, CDR1 is KGHSH and CDR2 is LQKENI. The length of the CDR3 is 15 residues. CDR3 region: CASSPMLETGNTIYF. The CDR3 DNA sequence: TGTGCCAGCTCACCGATGCTCGAGACGGGAAACACCATATATTTT.